These 15 T cell receptor beta chains were sequenced from one sample in a study of blood T cells in healthy people across ages. The second PCR ran roughly 7 to 12 cycles with a sample-barcoded 5' primer and J-beta primers. In TCRdb, the 5' RACE reads were re-called with MiXCR into one record per CDR3 protein. This sample has roughly 800,000 distinct CDR3 sequences; 58% occur once, and the top ten carry around 20%. Sample: blood. These receptors originate from a man aged 30 to 45 in good health.

This rearrangement joins TRBV15 to TRBJ2-1, with 7 nucleotides matching TRBD1. The CDR3 totals 15 residues. CDR1 is LNHNV, CDR2 YYDKDF, per germline (reference sequence). V shed 0 bases and J 6 bases; nucleotides not matched to a gene: 5. The CDR3 coding sequence is TGTGCCACCAGCAGAGACAGGGGGTATGGCAATGAGCAGTTCTTC. Protein product: CATSRDRGYGNEQFF.

This chain uses TRBV7-2 with TRBJ2-7; perhaps TRBD2 as D (6 bases). Germline V gene data show CDR1 as SGHTA and CDR2 as FQGNSA. V lost 8 bases and J lost 2, with 13 bases in between. CDR3 length: 13 residues. The CDR3 nucleotides read TGTGCCAGCGCCTGGGAGGCCACCTACGAGCAGTACTTC. This codes for CASAWEATYEQYF.

V is TRBV28 and J is TRBJ2-7; TRBD2 agrees at 10 bases. The V gene end was trimmed by 5 bases and the J gene end by 6 bases; junction bases not matched to a gene: 4. Per the germline V gene, CDR1 is MDHEN and CDR2 is SYDVKM. CDR3 length: 13 residues. The CDR3, as DNA: TGTGCCAGCAGTCGCCTAGCGGGAGCCGAGCAGTACTTC. This codes for CASSRLAGAEQYF.

This clonotype came up a few times. The chain is built from TRBV20-1 and TRBJ2-4; no definite D call. Germline CDR1 DFQATT, CDR2 SNEGSKA (reference sequence). This CDR3 contains 14 residues. V lost 5 bases and J 0 bases, leaving 11 bases between the germline ends. DNA of the CDR3: TGCAGTGCTGTCAGGCAACTAGCCAAAAACATTCAGTACTTC. Translating gives CSAVRQLAKNIQYF.

The CDR3 bases are TGTGCCAGCAGCCCCGGACAGGCTTACTTGTACACCTTC. It is translated as CASSPGQAYLYTF. The chain uses TRBV16 and TRBJ1-2; 7 nucleotides align to TRBD1. This CDR3 contains 13 residues. CDR1 KGHSY and CDR2 FQNENV come from the germline V gene. V lost 4 bases to trimming and J lost 11 bases; unmatched junction nucleotides: 10.

This CDR3 is CASAAGEAQYF. CDR3 in DNA: TGTGCCAGTGCGGCGGGAGAGGCGCAGTACTTC. V is TRBV6-5 and J is TRBJ2-5; 7 nucleotides match TRBD2. The CDR3 covers 11 residues. V lost 9 bases and J lost 11; bases outside the gene matches: 9. From germline, CDR1 is MNHEY and CDR2 SVGAGI.

The chain is built from TRBV29-1 and TRBJ2-5; the D gene could be TRBD1 or TRBD2 (7 bases each). Deletions cut 4 bases from V and 11 bases from J, with 23 bases between. The germline CDR1 and CDR2 sequences are SQVTM and ANQGSEA. The CDR3 spans 14 residues. Here the CDR3 DNA reads TGCAGCGTTGGCAGGGGGGGCGCAGCCAGTGAGCAGTACTTC. This sequence encodes CSVGRGGAASEQYF.

This clonotype has just a few counts. This chain uses TRBV29-1 with TRBJ2-7; 7 nucleotides line up with TRBD2. CDR3 size: 13 residues. Germline V gene lookup returns CDR1 SQVTM and CDR2 ANQGSEA. Trimming took 4 bases from V and 3 from J; bases not matched to a gene: 6. Here the CDR3 reads CSVGEGPRYEQYF. The CDR3 DNA is TGCAGCGTTGGGGAGGGACCCCGCTACGAGCAGTACTTC.

This clonotype was picked up one time. The chain links TRBV6-5 to TRBJ2-3; D not resolved. The V end was cut by 4 bases, the J end by 7 bases, with 12 bases between. The CDR3 sequence is 13 residues long. Germline loops: CDR1 MNHEY, CDR2 SVGAGI. In DNA form, the CDR3 reads TGTGCCAGCAGTTCCCCAAGCGCTCATACGCAGTATTTT. Translated, it gives CASSSPSAHTQYF.

V gene TRBV4-3 combines with J gene TRBJ2-2; D is undetermined. The CDR3 contains 14 residues. Trimming took off 0 bases at V and 6 bases at J, with 8 bases between the two ends. CDR1 and CDR2 (germline): LGHNA, YSLEER. In nucleotides, the CDR3 is TGCGCCAGCAGCCAAGATCTACCACCCGGGGAGCTGTTTTTT. Translating gives CASSQDLPPGELFF.

This clonotype was seen a few times. The J gene is TRBJ2-1, the V gene TRBV20-1; possible D gene TRBD1, 6 bases. V was cut by 5 bases and J by 4 bases, with 9 bases left in between. CDR3 length equals 12 residues. CDR1 is DFQATT and CDR2 is SNEGSKA in the germline V gene (reference sequence). CDR3 coding DNA: TGCAGTGCTCCAACAGGGTACAATGAGCAGTTCTTC. Protein product: CSAPTGYNEQFF.

This clonotype has more than one count but fewer than ten. The chain is built from TRBV29-1 and TRBJ2-3; D remains unclear. The CDR3 contains 14 residues. V was trimmed by 3 bases and J by 1 base, leaving 11 bases between them. Germline V CDR1 and CDR2: SQVTM, ANQGSEA. The CDR3 reads CSVEAQAGTDTQYF. The CDR3 nucleotides are TGCAGCGTTGAGGCGCAGGCGGGCACAGATACGCAGTATTTT.

There are a few counts of this clonotype. This rearrangement joins TRBV29-1 to TRBJ2-5; TRBD2 agrees at 12 bases. V dropped 7 bases and J dropped 11; count of bases not matched to a gene: 14. The CDR3 has 14 amino acids. The germline CDR1 and CDR2 sequences are SQVTM and ANQGSEA. CDR3 loop: CSGKTSGGYNEQYF. The CDR3 DNA reads TGCAGCGGCAAGACTAGCGGGGGCTACAATGAGCAGTACTTC.

V is TRBV27 and J is TRBJ2-3; TRBD2 matches at 9 bases. V trimming: 5 bases; J trimming: 4 bases; junction bases outside the gene matches: 7. In germline, CDR1 is MNHEY, CDR2 SMNVEV (reference sequence). This CDR3 has 15 amino acids. This chain's CDR3 is CASSPIAGAPDTQYF. CDR3 nucleotide sequence: TGTGCCAGCAGTCCGATAGCGGGAGCCCCAGATACGCAGTATTTT.

The chain links TRBV6-5 to TRBJ2-7; 13 bases line up with TRBD2. Germline CDR1 reads MNHEY; CDR2 reads SVGAGI. The J segment lost 4 bases and the V segment lost 0 bases, leaving 3 bases of the junction unmatched. CDR3 length: 16 amino acids. CDR3 in DNA: TGTGCCAGCAGTTACTCAGGACTAGCGGGAGCATACGAGCAGTACTTC. It yields the protein CASSYSGLAGAYEQYF.